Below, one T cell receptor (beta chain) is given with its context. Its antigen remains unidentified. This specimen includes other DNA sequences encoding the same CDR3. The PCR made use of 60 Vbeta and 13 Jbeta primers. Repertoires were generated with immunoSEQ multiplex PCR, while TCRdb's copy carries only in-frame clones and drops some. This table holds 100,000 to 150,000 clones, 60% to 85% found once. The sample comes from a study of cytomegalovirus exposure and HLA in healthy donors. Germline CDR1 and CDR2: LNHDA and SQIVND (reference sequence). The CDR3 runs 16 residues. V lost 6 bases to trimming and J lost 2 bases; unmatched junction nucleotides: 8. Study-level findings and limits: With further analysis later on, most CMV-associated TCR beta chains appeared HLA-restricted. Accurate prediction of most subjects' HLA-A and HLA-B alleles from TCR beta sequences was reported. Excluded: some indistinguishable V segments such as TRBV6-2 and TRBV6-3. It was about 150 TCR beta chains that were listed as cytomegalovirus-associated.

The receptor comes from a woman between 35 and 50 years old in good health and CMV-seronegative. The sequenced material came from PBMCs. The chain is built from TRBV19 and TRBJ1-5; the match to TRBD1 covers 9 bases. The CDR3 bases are TGTGCCAGTAGCGATGGACAGGGGATGGGCAATCAGCCCCAGCATTTT. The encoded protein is CASSDGQGMGNQPQHF.